Listed below are T cell receptor beta chains from one sample, sequenced in a study of T cell changes during pregnancy in multiple sclerosis. TCRdb keeps only in-frame clones here, not all; method: immunoSEQ multiplex PCR. The sample lists approximately 100,000 clones, approximately 91% occurring once. Sequenced material: peripheral blood, taken after pregnancy. The receptor source for this set is a female donor with multiple sclerosis, enrolled in a pregnancy study. Each CDR3 is given with its conserved first and last residue. D genes are given only for firm matches. Clone size is shown for a subset of rows, as once, few, many or a class of expanded clone.

NA 13 TRBJ2-5 TRBV12-5 TRBD1 TGTGCTCGCCGGACAGGGGTCAAGAAGACCCAGTACTTC CARRTGVKKTQYF
NA 11 TRBJ2-7 TRBV29-1 NA TGCAGCGTTCGAACGGGGAACGAGCAGTACTTC CSVRTGNEQYF
NA 12 TRBJ2-7 TRBV2 TRBD1 TGTGCCAGCGGGGACAGGGGCTACGAGCAGTACTTC CASGDRGYEQYF
once 14 TRBJ1-1 TRBV6-5 NA TGTGCCAGCAGGAGAGGGAGTCTCAACACTGAAGCTTTCTTT CASRRGSLNTEAFF
NA 16 TRBJ2-3 TRBV13 TRBD2 TGTGCCAGCAGCTTTGGTACTAGCGGGGGTAAAGATACGCAGTATTTT CASSFGTSGGKDTQYF
NA 13 TRBJ2-7 TRBV6-5 NA TGTGCCAGCAGCTTAGACGGAGCCTACGAGCAGTACTTC CASSLDGAYEQYF
NA 17 TRBJ1-2 TRBV18 NA TGTGCCAGCTCACTGGGAACAGGGAAGGGGTATAACTATGGCTACACCTTC CASSLGTGKGYNYGYTF
NA 16 TRBJ2-7 TRBV7-8 NA TGTGCCAGCAGCCCCCCCCTGAGGGCAGGACCCTACGAGCAGTACTTC CASSPPLRAGPYEQYF
NA 13 TRBJ1-2 TRBV2 TRBD1 TGTGCCAGCAGCGGATGGACAGGGGAAGGCTACACCTTC CASSGWTGEGYTF
NA 14 TRBJ2-3 TRBV29-1 TRBD2 TGCAGCGTTGCCCGGGCGGGGGGCCCCGGGACGCAGTATTTT CSVARAGGPGTQYF
NA 15 TRBJ2-1 TRBV11-2 NA TGTGCCAGCAGCTTATGGGGCAGGGCCCATTCGATGCAGTTCTTC CASSLWGRAHSMQFF
NA 14 TRBJ1-2 TRBV7-3 TRBD1 TGTGCCAGCAGCCCCGGACAGGGAAACTATGGCTACACCTTC CASSPGQGNYGYTF
NA 14 TRBJ2-5 TRBV10-3 NA TGTGCCATCAGCGAAACAAGGACTCAAGAGACCCAGTACTTC CAISETRTQETQYF
NA 14 TRBJ2-5 TRBV5-1 TRBD1 TGCGCCAGCAGCCAGGGACAGCACCAAGAGACCCAGTACTTC CASSQGQHQETQYF
NA 14 TRBJ2-7 TRBV15 TRBD1 TGTGCCACCAGCACCGGGACAGGGGGCTACGAGCAGTACTTC CATSTGTGGYEQYF
NA 15 TRBJ2-6 TRBV15 NA TGTGCCACCAGCAGTGGAGCCTCTGGGGCCAACGTCCTGACTTTC CATSSGASGANVLTF
NA 15 TRBJ1-1 TRBV7-9 NA TGTGCCAGCAGCTTAGCCGGACAGACGAACACTGAAGCTTTCTTT CASSLAGQTNTEAFF
NA 15 TRBJ1-5 TRBV4-2 NA TGTGCCAGCAGCCATCGTGCAGGGAACAATCAGCCCCAGCATTTT CASSHRAGNNQPQHF
NA 14 TRBJ1-2 TRBV27 TRBD1 TGTGCCAGCAGTTTTGGGGACAGCTACTATGGCTACACCTTC CASSFGDSYYGYTF
NA 15 TRBJ1-1 TRBV11-1 NA TGTGCCAGCAGCTCACCGGGACAAATGAACACTGAAGCTTTCTTT CASSSPGQMNTEAFF
NA 15 TRBJ1-4 TRBV11-2 NA TGTGCCAGCAGCCCACGGGAGGGAACTAATGAAAAACTGTTTTTT CASSPREGTNEKLFF
once 15 TRBJ2-5 TRBV25-1 NA TGTGCCAGCAGTGAATTGAGGGAGAGCCAAGAGACCCAGTACTTC CASSELRESQETQYF
NA 15 TRBJ2-5 TRBV7-6 TRBD2 TGTGCCAGCAGCGAAACAGCGGGGGGGATAGAGACCCAGTACTTC CASSETAGGIETQYF
NA 14 TRBJ1-2 TRBV7-9 NA TGTGCCAGCAGCCCACGGCAGGTTATCTATGGCTACACCTTC CASSPRQVIYGYTF
NA 13 TRBJ1-2 TRBV15 NA TGTGCCACCAGCAGAGATCTCCCCTATGGCTACACCTTC CATSRDLPYGYTF
NA 15 TRBJ1-4 TRBV27 NA TGTGCCAGCAGTCCCCAGGGTTCCACTAATGAAAAACTGTTTTTT CASSPQGSTNEKLFF
NA 13 TRBJ1-1 TRBV11-2 NA TGTGCCAGCAGCTTTGGGGGGGAGACTGAAGCTTTCTTT CASSFGGETEAFF
NA 13 TRBJ2-7 TRBV2 NA TGTGCCAGCCTGAACGAGGGACTCCCCGAGCAGTACTTC CASLNEGLPEQYF
NA 14 TRBJ2-3 TRBV7-3 TRBD2 TGTGCCAGCAGCTTAGCGGGGGGGCAGGATACGCAGTATTTT CASSLAGGQDTQYF
NA 15 TRBJ1-5 TRBV12-5 NA TGTGCTAGTGGTTTGGAAGGGGTCGGCAATCAGCCCCAGCATTTT CASGLEGVGNQPQHF
NA 14 TRBJ2-7 TRBV18 TRBD1 TGTGCCAGCTCACCACAACAGGGGGCCTACGAGCAGTACTTC CASSPQQGAYEQYF
NA 10 TRBJ1-4 TRBV6-5 NA TGTTCCGAGTCTAATGAAAAACTGTTTTTT CSESNEKLFF
NA 14 TRBJ2-2 TRBV2 TRBD2 TGTGCCAGCCTGGGGGGGGGAGTCGTCGGGGAGCTGTTTTTT CASLGGGVVGELFF
NA 15 TRBJ2-3 TRBV6-5 NA TGTGCCAGCACCCAGGCGGGGGCTCTATCAGATACGCAGTATTTT CASTQAGALSDTQYF
NA 13 TRBJ1-2 TRBV14 NA TGTGCCAGCGAAAGGCAGGGGTCGGCTGGCTACACCTTC CASERQGSAGYTF
NA 18 TRBJ2-3 TRBV10-3 NA TGTGCCATCAGTGGGCTCAGGACAGCCGAGACTAGCACAGATACGCAGTATTTT CAISGLRTAETSTDTQYF
few 12 TRBJ1-5 TRBV4-1 NA TGCGCCAGCAGCCAGGCGGGTCAGCCCCAGCATTTT CASSQAGQPQHF
NA 17 TRBJ2-5 TRBV7-3 TRBD2 TGTGCCAGCAGCTTAGCCGGGACTAGGAGGGTGGGGGAGACCCAGTACTTC CASSLAGTRRVGETQYF
NA 18 TRBJ1-6 TRBV27 TRBD1 TGTGCCAGCAGTCAAACAGGGGATGGAAGCTCCTATAATTCACCCCTCCACTTT CASSQTGDGSSYNSPLHF
NA 15 TRBJ2-3 TRBV7-3 TRBD2 TGTGCCAGCAGCTTAGAGCGGGGGCTCACAGATACGCAGTATTTT CASSLERGLTDTQYF
NA 15 TRBJ2-1 TRBV30 TRBD2 TGTGCCTGGAGTGTAACTAGCGGGGGGGCCAGTGAGCAGTTCTTC CAWSVTSGGASEQFF
NA 15 TRBJ2-7 TRBV7-9 NA TGTGCCAGCAGCTTAGAGGTCCTGGCAGGGGTCGAGCAGTACTTC CASSLEVLAGVEQYF
NA 14 TRBJ2-5 TRBV6-6 NA TGTGCCAGCAGTCGGACCCTAGCCAGGAAGACCCAGTACTTC CASSRTLARKTQYF
NA 17 TRBJ2-1 TRBV19 NA TGTGCCAGTAGTATATTCGTGGGGGGAAGGGGGGGCAATGAGCAGTTCTTC CASSIFVGGRGGNEQFF
NA 14 TRBJ1-2 TRBV7-9 TRBD1 TGTGCCAGCAGCGCAGGGACAGGGAACTATGGCTACACCTTC CASSAGTGNYGYTF
NA 16 TRBJ2-3 TRBV7-6 TRBD1 TGTGCCAGCAGCTCCGCGGACAGGGTAGGCGCAGATACGCAGTATTTT CASSSADRVGADTQYF
NA 14 TRBJ1-3 TRBV27 NA TGTGCCAGCAGTTCAGGGCTGTTTGGAAACACCATATATTTT CASSSGLFGNTIYF
NA 16 TRBJ2-1 TRBV15 TRBD2 TGTGCCACCAGTGGCGGGGGGGGGAGCTCCTACAATGAGCAGTTCTTC CATSGGGGSSYNEQFF
NA 12 TRBJ1-2 TRBV5-1 NA TGCGCCAGCAGCTCCGGGACTTATGGCTACACCTTC CASSSGTYGYTF
NA 19 TRBJ1-4 TRBV6-4 TRBD1 TGTGCCAGCAGTGACCCCAGGGGGCCCGGCCGGGCAACTAATGAAAAACTGTTTTTT CASSDPRGPGRATNEKLFF
NA 13 TRBJ1-1 TRBV5-1 NA TGCGCCAGCAGCTTAACTATGAACACTGAAGCTTTCTTT CASSLTMNTEAFF
NA 16 TRBJ2-2 TRBV18 NA TGTGCCAGCTCACCACCCCAGGGAAGGAACACCGGGGAGCTGTTTTTT CASSPPQGRNTGELFF
NA 12 TRBJ2-1 TRBV7-9 NA TGTGCCAGCAGCTTGGGGGGGGCGGTGCGGGTCTTC CASSLGGAVRVF
NA 11 TRBJ1-3 TRBV19 NA TGTGCCAGTGGCTTTGGAAACACCATATATTTT CASGFGNTIYF